What follows are 13 T cell receptor beta chains derived from one specimen sequenced in a study of blood T cell repertoires in COVID-19. The table came from immunoSEQ multiplex PCR; TCRdb's copy has only in-frame clones and leaves some out. In the table there are 90,000 to 110,000 clones, about 75% of which are singletons. The sample comprised peripheral blood. The receptors shown here come from a woman aged 70-85 years with acute or convalescent COVID-19.

The rearrangement uses TRBV3-1 (or the pseudogene TRBV3-2) and TRBJ1-3; a weak D match, TRBD1 (5 bases). The CDR3 loop spans 16 amino acids. CDR1 LGHDT and CDR2 YNNKEL come from the germline V gene (reference sequence). V was shortened by 3 bases and J by 2 bases, with 14 bases between the two germline ends. The CDR3 DNA sequence: TGTGCCAGCAGCCACCAAGTAAGGGGAACTGGAAACACCATATATTTT. Translation gives CASSHQVRGTGNTIYF.

This clone has a single count. The CDR3: CASSQDPLSRQPQHF. DNA for the CDR3: TGCGCCAGCAGCCAAGACCCCCTTTCGCGCCAGCCCCAGCATTTT. V usage is TRBV4-3 and J usage is TRBJ1-5; D is unresolved. Germline CDR1 reads LGHNA; CDR2 reads YSLEER. Trimming took off 0 bases at V and 7 bases at J, with 13 bases between the two ends. The CDR3 is 15 amino acids.

The gene calls are TRBV7-8 and TRBJ2-5; 7 positions match TRBD2. Losses at the gene ends were 2 bases for V and 5 bases for J; bases not matched to a gene: 2. The CDR3 is made up of 13 amino acids. Germline lookup yields CDR1 SGHVS and CDR2 FQNEAQ. The CDR3 is CASSLLAAETQYF. DNA for the CDR3: TGTGCCAGCAGCTTACTAGCGGCGGAGACCCAGTACTTC.

The chain links TRBV2 to TRBJ1-5; the D is unclear. The CDR3 spans 15 residues. The V end lost 2 bases, the J end lost 3 bases, and 11 bases lay between the germline ends. Germline values: CDR1 SNHLY, CDR2 FYNNEI. Here the CDR3 DNA reads TGTGCCAGCAGTGAAACGGAGGCCTTCAATCAGCCCCAGCATTTT. Amino acids: CASSETEAFNQPQHF.

V is TRBV5-1 and J is TRBJ2-1; 11 bases are a match to TRBD2. This CDR3 comprises 17 residues. CDR1 is SGHRS and CDR2 is YFSETQ in the germline V gene. The V gene end was trimmed by 2 bases and the J gene end by 7 bases; junction bases not matched to a gene: 11. CDR3 sequence (DNA): TGCGCCAGCAGCTTCGGGTTTAGCGGGGGGGCACGGAATGAGCAGTTCTTC. Protein sequence: CASSFGFSGGARNEQFF.

This clone was counted between two and nine times. This chain connects TRBV5-6 to TRBJ1-2; 8 bases line up with TRBD1. This CDR3 has 17 residues. V shed 4 bases, J shed 3 bases, and the junction held 14 bases outside the gene matches. Per the germline V gene, CDR1 is SGHDT and CDR2 is YYEEEE. CDR3 nucleotide sequence: TGTGCCAGCAGCCTCGGGACAGGAGGCTTAAGAGACTATGGCTACACCTTC. Protein: CASSLGTGGLRDYGYTF.

This clone was seen more than once but under ten times. The chain recombines TRBV2 with TRBJ1-1; D unclear. This CDR3 is 15 amino acids long. Germline assignment: CDR1 SNHLY and CDR2 FYNNEI. V lost 7 bases and J 1 base, leaving 16 bases between the germline ends. For the CDR3, the DNA is TGTGCCAGCACCATGGACTCATCCTCGAACACTGAAGCTTTCTTT. It is translated as CASTMDSSSNTEAFF.

J is TRBJ2-5 and V is TRBV4-1; no definite D call. V gave up 3 bases and J gave up 2 bases, with 13 bases separating them. Germline V lookup: CDR1 MGHRA, CDR2 YSYEKL. This CDR3 region has 15 residues. The CDR3 sequence: CASSHSSLGQETQYF. Written as DNA, the CDR3 is TGCGCCAGCAGCCACTCGAGTCTAGGTCAAGAGACCCAGTACTTC.

The rearrangement links TRBV3-1 (or the pseudogene TRBV3-2) to TRBJ1-5; 8 nucleotides match TRBD1. The CDR3 runs 15 residues. V shed 1 base and J 5 bases; nucleotides not matched to a gene: 4. In germline, CDR1 is LGHDT, CDR2 YNNKEL (reference sequence). The CDR3 nucleotides are TGTGCCAGCAGCCAAGGCCCGACAGGGGATCAGCCCCAGCATTTT. Its translation is CASSQGPTGDQPQHF.

The chain carries TRBV7-9 and TRBJ1-2, with D hard to call. V gave up 2 bases and J gave up 0 bases, with 7 bases separating them. Looked up from germline, CDR1 is SEHNR and CDR2 is FQNEAQ (reference sequence). This CDR3 spans 14 amino acids. CDR3 sequence: CASSLLASNYGYTF. For the CDR3, the DNA is TGTGCCAGCAGCTTATTGGCCTCTAACTATGGCTACACCTTC. The variable domain in full, with the rest retrieved from reference TRBV7-9 and TRBJ1-2, is DTGVSQNPRHKITKRGQNVTFRCDPISEHNRLYWYRQTLGQGPEFLTYFQNEAQLEKSRLLSDRFSAERPKGSFSTLEIQRTEQGDSAMYLCASSLLASNYGYTFGSGTRLTVV.

This clone has more than one count but fewer than ten. The rearrangement links TRBV29-1 to TRBJ2-1; 7 nucleotides match TRBD1. This CDR3 has 14 residues. V dropped 6 bases and J dropped 4; count of bases not matched to a gene: 9. Per germline, CDR1 SQVTM and CDR2 ANQGSEA. The CDR3 DNA reads as TGCAGCGTCTACGACAGGGTCACGTACAATGAGCAGTTCTTC. Translation: CSVYDRVTYNEQFF.

The chain joins TRBV30 to TRBJ1-2; D remains unclear. Per the germline V gene, CDR1 is GTSNPN and CDR2 is SVGIG (reference sequence). The CDR3 extends over 15 amino acids. V lost 3 bases, J lost 0 bases, and 14 bases lay in between. CDR3 region: CAWSGLGVTNYGYTF. CDR3 DNA: TGTGCCTGGAGCGGTCTAGGCGTCACTAACTATGGCTACACCTTC. Combining the CDR3 with reference TRBV30 and TRBJ1-2 gives the whole variable domain SQTIHQWPATLVQPVGSPLSLECTVEGTSNPNLYWYRQAAGRGLQLLFYSVGIGQISSEVPQNLSASRPQDRQFILSSKKLLLSDSGFYLCAWSGLGVTNYGYTFGSGTRLTVV.

This clone was counted only a few times. The CDR3, as DNA: TGTGCCAGCAGCCAAGATCTAAGGGGTTGGAACACTGAAGCTTTCTTT. Its translation: CASSQDLRGWNTEAFF. The rearrangement links TRBV14 to TRBJ1-1, with TRBD1 as a possible D gene (5 bases). This CDR3 comprises 16 residues. V was pared by 0 bases and J by 1 base, with 12 bases between. CDR1 is SGHDN, CDR2 FVKESK, per germline.